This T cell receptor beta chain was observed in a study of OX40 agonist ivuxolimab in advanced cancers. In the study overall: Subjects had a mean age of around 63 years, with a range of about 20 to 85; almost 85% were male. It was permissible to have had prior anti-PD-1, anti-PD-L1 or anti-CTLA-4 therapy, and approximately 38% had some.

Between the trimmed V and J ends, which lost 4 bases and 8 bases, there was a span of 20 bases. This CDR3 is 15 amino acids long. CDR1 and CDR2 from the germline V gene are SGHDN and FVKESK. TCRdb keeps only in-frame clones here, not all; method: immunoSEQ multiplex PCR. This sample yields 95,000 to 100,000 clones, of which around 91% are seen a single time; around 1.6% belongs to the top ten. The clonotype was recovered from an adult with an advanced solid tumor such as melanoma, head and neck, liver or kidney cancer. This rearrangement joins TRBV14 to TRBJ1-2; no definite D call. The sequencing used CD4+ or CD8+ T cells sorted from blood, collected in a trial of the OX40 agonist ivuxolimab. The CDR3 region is CASSPPRARLGGYTF. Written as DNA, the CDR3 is TGTGCCAGCAGCCCTCCCCGGGCCCGGTTGGGGGGCTACACCTTC. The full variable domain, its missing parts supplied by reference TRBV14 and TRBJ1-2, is EAGVTQFPSHSVIEKGQTVTLRCDPISGHDNLYWYRRVMGKEIKFLLHFVKESKQDESGMPNNRFLAERTGGTYSTLKVQPAELEDSGVYFCASSPPRARLGGYTFGSGTRLTVV.